This T cell receptor (beta chain) is from a study of CD8 T cells in Susac syndrome. TEMRA cells were enriched by FACS, and CD4+ and CD8+ T cells were negatively isolated. Comments on this clonotype: Its antigen is currently unknown.

An input of roughly 0.45 to 1 ug of RNA was subjected to reverse transcription using random hexamers. Amplification of TCR beta CDR3 spanned 54 Vbeta and 13 Jbeta via immunoSEQ multiplex PCR. TCRdb used MiXCR to reprocess the immunoSEQ multiplex PCR reads, holding one entry per CDR3 protein. The profile covers about 160,000 distinct CDR3 sequences, with about 92% appearing a single time and around 0.079% taken by the ten largest. Overall study results and limits: The relatively small number of individuals in the TCR sequencing and HLA analysis was acknowledged by the study.

V was trimmed by 8 bases and J by 8 bases, leaving 24 bases between them. CDR1 and CDR2 from the germline V gene are SGHVS and FQNEAQ. CDR3 length: 15 residues. Input material: CD4+ T cells from PBMCs. This chain connects TRBV7-8 to TRBJ1-2, with D possibly TRBD1 on 5 matching bases. This TCR came from a human donor in good health. CDR3 loop: CASGTRGGKLIGYTF. The CDR3, as DNA: TGTGCCAGCGGGACGCGGGGAGGGAAGCTTATCGGCTACACCTTC.